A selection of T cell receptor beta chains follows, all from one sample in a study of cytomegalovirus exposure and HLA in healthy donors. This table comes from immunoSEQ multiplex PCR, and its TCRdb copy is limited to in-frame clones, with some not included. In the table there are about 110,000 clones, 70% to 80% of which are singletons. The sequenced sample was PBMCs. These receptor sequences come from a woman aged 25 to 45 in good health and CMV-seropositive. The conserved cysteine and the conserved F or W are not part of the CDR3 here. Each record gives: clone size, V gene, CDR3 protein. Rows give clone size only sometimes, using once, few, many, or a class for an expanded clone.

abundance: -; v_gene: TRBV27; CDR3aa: ASSLSLRDSNYEQY
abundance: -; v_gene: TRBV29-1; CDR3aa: SVGGLADNEQF
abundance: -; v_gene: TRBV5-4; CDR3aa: ASSPDRTGSSYNEQF
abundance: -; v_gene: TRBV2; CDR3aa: ASGETGSAGYT
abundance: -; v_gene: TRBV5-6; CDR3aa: ASSSTGGVRETQY
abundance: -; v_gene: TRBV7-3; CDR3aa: ASSLNFGEQF
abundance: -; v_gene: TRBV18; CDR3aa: ASSPPGQPYEQY
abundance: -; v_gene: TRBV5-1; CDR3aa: ASSPDRANYGYT
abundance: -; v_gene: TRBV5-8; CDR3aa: ASSLRGHPTYEQY
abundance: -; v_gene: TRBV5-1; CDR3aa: ASSPQGGGGNTEAF
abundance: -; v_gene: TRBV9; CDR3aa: ASSGGTGEGSDTQY
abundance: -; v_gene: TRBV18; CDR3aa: ASSPSDLTGGKF
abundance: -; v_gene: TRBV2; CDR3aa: ASSRDNQETQY
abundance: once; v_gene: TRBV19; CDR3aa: ASSIPGQYSYEQY
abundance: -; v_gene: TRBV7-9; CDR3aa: ASSPWGGRETQY
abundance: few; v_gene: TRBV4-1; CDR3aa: ASSQGRGGGNEKLF
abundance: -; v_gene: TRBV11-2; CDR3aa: ASSLSQGALGYT
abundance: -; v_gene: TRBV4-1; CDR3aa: ASSQDRRQGVGYT
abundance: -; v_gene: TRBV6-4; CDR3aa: ASSPGQGVLNEQF
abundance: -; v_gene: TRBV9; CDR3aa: ASSPRTSVGAEQF
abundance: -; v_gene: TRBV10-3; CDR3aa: AIRASLAGGTDTQY
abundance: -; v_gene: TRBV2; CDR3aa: ASRGGGYYTGELF
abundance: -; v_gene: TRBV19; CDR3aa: ASSIGWGGRPDTQY
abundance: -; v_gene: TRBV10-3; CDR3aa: AISGASGVSETQY
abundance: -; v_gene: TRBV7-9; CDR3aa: ASSLRGEGNTIY
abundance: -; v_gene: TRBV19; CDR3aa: ASSIGRGSYEQY
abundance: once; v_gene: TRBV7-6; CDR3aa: ASSLLQQGTNTKAF
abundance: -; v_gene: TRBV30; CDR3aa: ARTGSAASTDTQY
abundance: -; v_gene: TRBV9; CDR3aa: ASSVDASGVADTQY
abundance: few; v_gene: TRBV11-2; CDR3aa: ASSLRGLAGHTYEQY
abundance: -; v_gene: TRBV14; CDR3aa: ASSNDRGGVQETQY